The sample holds a few counts of the clone carrying this T cell receptor (beta chain). The sample is drawn from a study of T cells after yellow fever vaccination. MiXCR, applied by TCRdb to the 5' RACE reads, yields one record per CDR3 protein. The sample includes hundreds of thousands of distinct CDR3 sequences, 17% seen only once; the top ten take roughly 17%. Between the trimmed V and J ends, which lost 4 bases and 4 bases, there was a span of 7 bases. Germline lookup yields CDR1 SGHRS and CDR2 YFSETQ. The CDR3 is made up of 12 amino acids. The rearrangement joins TRBV5-1 to TRBJ2-3; D is ambiguous. Specimen: PBMCs, collected around 5 days after the first yellow fever vaccination. The receptor's source is a man between 18 and 35 years old who received the YFV17D yellow fever vaccine. The DNA of the CDR3 is TGCGCCAGCAGCAAGGGCGCAGATACGCAGTATTTT. Amino acids: CASSKGADTQYF.